What follows is one T cell receptor (beta chain) and its context. The data stem from a study of cytomegalovirus exposure and HLA in healthy donors. Sequencing was performed with immunoSEQ multiplex PCR; in TCRdb, only in-frame clones are kept and a portion is missing. The data show 80,000 to 90,000 clones, around 96% seen once. Sequencing was carried out using PBMCs. The TCR comes from a young man in good health and CMV-seronegative.

CDR3 sequence (DNA): TGTGCCAGCAGCCCTGACAGGGCCGATCAGCCCCAGCATTTT. The encoded protein is CASSPDRADQPQHF. The chain has TRBV7-9 and TRBJ1-5, with 7 bases lining up with TRBD1. Germline CDR1 is SEHNR and CDR2 is FQNEAQ (reference sequence). The CDR3 loop spans 14 amino acids. The V segment lost 5 bases and the J segment 5 bases; nucleotides outside the gene matches: 6.